The present entry profiles one T cell receptor (beta chain) with its context. Its antigen is as yet unknown. This CDR3 spans 15 amino acids. Losses at the gene ends were 8 bases for V and 5 bases for J; bases not matched to a gene: 12. Germline V CDR1 and CDR2: MNHEY, SVGAGI. This entry belongs to a study of T cell responses to AZD1222 COVID-19 vaccine. Regarding the study as a whole: Donor demographics were predominantly white British with a female majority; clonal diversity may be underestimated. The number of AZD1222 recipients seropositive at baseline was only five or six.

Sequencing used immunoSEQ multiplex PCR; TCRdb keeps in-frame clones, though not all of them. This repertoire shows some 170,000 clones, more than 90% found once; its top ten account for less than 3%. Sequencing used peripheral blood, obtained on day 0 of AZD1222 vaccination. The TCR comes from an adult in good health. The V and J genes are TRBV6-5 and TRBJ2-7, with TRBD2 matching over 10 bases. Here the CDR3 DNA reads TGTGCCAGCGGGGGAATAGCGGGAGGACAGGACGAGCAGTACTTC. Protein product: CASGGIAGGQDEQYF.